These 25 T cell receptor beta chains came from one sample sequenced in a study of T cell responses to AZD1222 COVID-19 vaccine. This table comes from immunoSEQ multiplex PCR, and its TCRdb copy is limited to in-frame clones, with some not included. The data hold some 150,000 clones, with 75% to 90% observed a single time. The material sequenced was peripheral blood, taken on day 0 of MenACWY control vaccination. The source is an adult in good health.

This clone was counted a few times. V gene TRBV19 combines with J gene TRBJ1-5, with TRBD1 matching 9 bases. V was clipped by 4 bases and J by 5 bases; unmatched bases: 3. Germline CDR1 and CDR2: LNHDA and SQIVND (reference sequence). The CDR3 spans 14 residues. CDR3 region: CASSTDRGYQPQHF. The CDR3 region has the DNA TGTGCCAGTAGTACTGACAGGGGGTATCAGCCCCAGCATTTT.

The V call is TRBV5-4, the J call TRBJ2-6; 11 nucleotides agree with TRBD2. After removal of 4 bases from V and 2 bases from J, the junction contained 11 bases not matched to a gene. The CDR3 runs to 19 residues. Germline loops: CDR1 SGHNT, CDR2 YYREEE (reference sequence). CDR3 sequence: CASSPGGLAGGTGANVLTF. The CDR3 DNA is TGTGCCAGCAGCCCGGGGGGGCTAGCGGGGGGCACTGGGGCCAACGTCCTGACTTTC.

The chain combines TRBV5-5 with TRBJ1-5; 8 bases are shared with TRBD1. CDR3 length: 19 residues. Trimming removed 1 base from V and 5 bases from J; junction bases left unmatched: 17. Germline V gives CDR1 SGHKS, CDR2 YYEKEE (reference sequence). The CDR3, as DNA: TGTGCCAGCAGCTTGAGTCCTGGACAGGGTGGGGTTGGAGATCAGCCCCAGCATTTT. Its translation: CASSLSPGQGGVGDQPQHF.

The rearrangement links TRBV3-1 (or the pseudogene TRBV3-2) to TRBJ1-5; D unresolved. V lost 1 base, J lost 8 bases, and 15 bases lay in between. The germline CDR1 and CDR2 sequences are LGHDT and YNNKEL (reference sequence). This CDR3 is 15 amino acids long. CDR3 protein: CASSQAPGRLEPQHF. Here the CDR3 DNA reads TGTGCCAGCAGCCAAGCCCCTGGGCGGTTGGAGCCCCAGCATTTT.

V gene TRBV7-2 combines with J gene TRBJ2-1, with 13 bases matching TRBD2. The junction had 13 bases not matched to a gene; V was cut back by 5 bases and J by 9 bases. The germline V gene encodes CDR1 SGHTA and CDR2 FQGNSA. The CDR3 length is 17 residues. CDR3 amino acids: CASSRTLAGGPIGEQFF. The DNA of the CDR3 is TGTGCCAGCAGCCGCACACTAGCGGGGGGGCCTATCGGTGAGCAGTTCTTC.

The rearrangement joins TRBV3-1 (or the pseudogene TRBV3-2) to TRBJ2-7; the D gene could be TRBD1 or TRBD2 (5 bases each). V lost 1 base and J lost 6, with 13 bases in between. Germline CDR1 LGHDT, CDR2 YNNKEL (reference sequence). The CDR3 runs 14 residues. The CDR3: CASSQGPGTGEQYV. The DNA for the CDR3 is TGTGCCAGCAGCCAAGGGCCAGGGACGGGCGAGCAGTACGTC.

The chain carries TRBV30 and TRBJ2-2; D call uncertain. The CDR3 is 14 amino acids. The V end lost 5 bases, the J end lost 4 bases, and 14 bases lay between the germline ends. Germline-derived CDR1 and CDR2 are GTSNPN and SVGIG (reference sequence). CDR3 residues: CAWARNMGTGELFF. DNA for the CDR3: TGTGCCTGGGCCCGGAACATGGGCACCGGGGAGCTGTTTTTT.

The chain is built from TRBV6-5 and TRBJ2-2; no clear D gene. CDR1 is MNHEY, CDR2 SVGAGI, per germline. There are 13 residues in the CDR3. V dropped 8 bases and J dropped 4 bases, with 11 bases sitting between them. CDR3 sequence (DNA): TGTGCCAGCGGTCAGTGGGGCACCGGGGAGCTGTTTTTT. Its translation is CASGQWGTGELFF.

This clone was counted only a few times. The CDR3 protein is CATSRVGGQPQHF. The CDR3 nucleotides read TGTGCCACCAGCAGAGTGGGTGGCCAGCCCCAGCATTTT. The chain carries TRBV15 and TRBJ1-5; D is unresolved. Germline V lookup: CDR1 LNHNV, CDR2 YYDKDF (reference sequence). The CDR3 has 13 residues. Trimming left V 1 base short and J 7 bases short, with 8 bases between.

This chain joins TRBV6-5 and TRBJ1-4; D perhaps matches TRBD1 (6 bases). Trimming pared 2 bases from V and 7 bases from J, leaving 14 bases between. This CDR3 has 15 amino acids. The V gene's germline CDR1 is MNHEY and CDR2 SVGAGI. Written as DNA, the CDR3 is TGTGCCAGCAGTTACGCGCGGGACACCGGTGAAAAACTGTTTTTT. As protein: CASSYARDTGEKLFF.

The rearrangement uses TRBV5-8 and TRBJ2-3; 7 bases match TRBD2. The J segment lost 1 base and the V segment lost 0 bases, leaving 5 bases of the junction unmatched. CDR3 size: 16 residues. Germline V lookup: CDR1 SGHTS, CDR2 YDEGEE. The CDR3 loop reads CASSLEGSGGTDTQYF. As DNA, the CDR3 is TGTGCCAGCAGCTTGGAGGGCAGCGGGGGCACAGATACGCAGTATTTT.

The chain joins TRBV19 to TRBJ1-3; TRBD1 is a possible D gene (5 bases). CDR1 and CDR2 (germline): LNHDA, SQIVND (reference sequence). This CDR3 spans 15 amino acids. V was clipped by 5 bases and J by 5 bases, with 16 bases between them. CDR3 in amino acids: CASSVRDGGRNTIYF. Here the CDR3 DNA reads TGTGCCAGTAGTGTCCGGGACGGGGGTAGAAACACCATATATTTT.

The chain has TRBV6-4 and TRBJ2-1; 8 nucleotides match TRBD2. This CDR3 is built from 17 residues. V dropped 6 bases and J dropped 8; count of bases not matched to a gene: 18. Per the germline V gene, CDR1 is MRHNA and CDR2 is SNTAGT. CDR3 sequence reads: CASSPGRGMGRGDEQFF. DNA for the CDR3: TGTGCCAGCAGCCCCGGGAGGGGGATGGGTCGTGGCGATGAGCAGTTCTTC.

The chain combines TRBV7-9 with TRBJ2-1, with TRBD2 matching 14 bases. In germline, CDR1 is SEHNR, CDR2 FQNEAQ (reference sequence). This CDR3 has 16 residues. V shed 3 bases and J 4 bases; nucleotides not matched to a gene: 2. CDR3 residues: CASSFGTSGGYNEQFF. The CDR3, as DNA: TGTGCCAGCAGCTTTGGGACTAGCGGGGGATACAATGAGCAGTTCTTC.

CDR3 residues: CASSQNPENTEAFF. For the CDR3, the DNA is TGTGCCAGCAGCCAAAATCCAGAGAACACTGAAGCTTTCTTT. The chain is built from TRBV4-2 and TRBJ1-1; D uncertain. The germline V gene encodes CDR1 LGHNA and CDR2 YNFKEQ. The V end lost 2 bases, the J end lost 1 base, and 8 bases lay between the germline ends. This CDR3 comprises 14 residues.

This clone was counted ten times or more. The chain uses TRBV5-1 and TRBJ2-5; D may match TRBD1 or TRBD2 (6 bases each). Germline-derived CDR1 and CDR2 are SGHRS and YFSETQ. The V end was cut by 3 bases, the J end by 3 bases, with 18 bases between. The CDR3 length is 16 residues. The CDR3 DNA sequence: TGCGCCAGCAGCTGGGGGGTCACAGGGAGTAAAGAGACCCAGTACTTC. It translates to CASSWGVTGSKETQYF.

The CDR3 region has the DNA TGCGCCAGCAGCCCCGGTGGTACCGGGGAGCTGTTTTTT. This sequence encodes CASSPGGTGELFF. The V call is TRBV5-1, the J call TRBJ2-2; D gene unclear. This CDR3 is 13 amino acids long. CDR1 and CDR2 (germline): SGHRS, YFSETQ. V dropped 4 bases and J dropped 5 bases, with 9 bases sitting between them.

The rearrangement joins TRBV5-1 to TRBJ1-1; D might be TRBD1 (5 bases). From germline, CDR1 is SGHRS and CDR2 YFSETQ. Trimming left V 0 bases short and J 1 base short, with 10 bases between. The length of the CDR3 is 15 residues. The DNA of the CDR3 is TGCGCCAGCAGCTTGGAGTCAGGGTCGAACACTGAAGCTTTCTTT. This encodes CASSLESGSNTEAFF.

The CDR3 DNA sequence: TGCGCCAGCAGCCCGTACCCCAGGGGGTCAGGGAACACTGAAGCTTTCTTT. Amino acids: CASSPYPRGSGNTEAFF. The V call is TRBV5-1, the J call TRBJ1-1, with 7 bases aligning to TRBD1. CDR1 SGHRS and CDR2 YFSETQ come from the germline V gene. This CDR3 contains 17 residues. V was pared by 4 bases and J by 1 base, with 13 bases of the junction left unmatched.

This clone was observed a single time. The V gene is TRBV19, the J gene TRBJ2-7; 7 nucleotides match TRBD1. CDR3 size: 13 residues. Germline values: CDR1 LNHDA, CDR2 SQIVND (reference sequence). Germline trimming cut 4 bases from V and 2 bases from J; bases unmatched to any gene: 2. CDR3 sequence (DNA): TGTGCCAGTAGTACGGGACAGACCTACGAGCAGTACTTC. The encoded protein is CASSTGQTYEQYF.

The rearrangement links TRBV5-4 to TRBJ1-2; tentative D call: TRBD1 (6 bases). Germline CDR1 and CDR2: SGHNT and YYREEE (reference sequence). The germline V and J ends were trimmed by 1 base and 7 bases, with 11 bases remaining between them. This CDR3 comprises 13 residues. CDR3: CASSLRGKGGYTF. In DNA, the CDR3 is TGTGCCAGCAGCTTGAGGGGGAAAGGTGGCTACACCTTC.

This clone is a singleton in its sample. The chain is built from TRBV28 and TRBJ1-1; D is uncertain. Germline V gene data show CDR1 as MDHEN and CDR2 as SYDVKM. The CDR3 covers 11 residues. Trimming shortened V by 4 bases and J by 11 bases, and 11 bases separated the two germline ends. Here the CDR3 DNA reads TGTGCCAGCAGTTCCCCGTGGTCCGCTTTCTTT. Protein: CASSSPWSAFF.

This chain connects TRBV12-3 or TRBV12-4 to TRBJ1-2; D not resolved. Trimming took off 7 bases at V and 4 bases at J, with 10 bases between the two ends. The CDR3 spans 12 residues. This CDR3 reads CASTVVGYGYTF. Written as DNA, the CDR3 is TGTGCCAGCACGGTAGTTGGCTATGGCTACACCTTC.

Only one count was recorded for this clone. V and J are TRBV25-1 and TRBJ2-5; 10 bases match TRBD1. The CDR3 extends over 15 amino acids. Germline loops: CDR1 MGHDK, CDR2 SYGVNS. The junction had 12 bases not matched to a gene; V was cut back by 4 bases and J by 10 bases. In nucleotides, the CDR3 is TGTGCCAGCAGTGTCAGCCGGGACAGGGGTGGGGTCCAGTACTTC. Translation: CASSVSRDRGGVQYF.

This clone showed up just a few times. The CDR3 sequence: CASSLNGAGSGELFF. CDR3 coding DNA: TGTGCCAGCAGCCTAAATGGGGCGGGATCCGGGGAGCTGTTTTTT. The chain links TRBV6-2 or TRBV6-3 to TRBJ2-2, with TRBD2 as a possible D gene (6 bases). V dropped 6 bases and J dropped 6 bases, with 17 bases sitting between them. Germline loops: CDR1 MNHEY, CDR2 SVGEGT. This CDR3 spans 15 amino acids.